Below are 8 T cell receptor beta chains sequenced from a single sample in a study of blood T cell repertoires in COVID-19. Libraries were prepared by immunoSEQ multiplex PCR; TCRdb keeps only in-frame clonotypes and omits some of them. The repertoire consists of around 130,000 clones, with about four fifths occurring once and the leading ten covering around 15%. Sample: peripheral blood. These receptors came from a woman aged 45-65 years with acute or convalescent COVID-19.

This clone was seen only once. The CDR3 DNA follows: TGTGCCAGCAGGCGGGGGATGACCTACGAGCAGTACTTC. This gives the protein CASRRGMTYEQYF. The rearrangement joins TRBV2 to TRBJ2-7, with 7 bases aligning to TRBD2. Unmatched junction bases numbered 4, after V lost 6 bases and J lost 2 bases. Germline CDR1 and CDR2: SNHLY and FYNNEI. The length of the CDR3 is 13 residues. Full variable domain (remainder filled in from reference TRBV2 and TRBJ2-7): EPEVTQTPSHQVTQMGQEVILRCVPISNHLYFYWYRQILGQKVEFLVSFYNNEISEKSEIFDDQFSVERPDGSNFTLKIRSTKLEDSAMYFCASRRGMTYEQYFGPGTRLTVT.

The rearrangement links TRBV6-5 to TRBJ1-3; D might be TRBD1 (6 bases). CDR3 length equals 15 residues. Trimming stripped 0 bases from V and 4 bases from J, with 10 bases between. Per germline, CDR1 MNHEY and CDR2 SVGAGI. The chain's CDR3 is CASSYSRTVGNTIYF. The DNA of the CDR3 is TGTGCCAGCAGTTACTCACGGACAGTCGGAAACACCATATATTTT.

The chain has TRBV25-1 and TRBJ2-7, with D perhaps matching TRBD2 (6 bases). Trimming shortened V by 5 bases and J by 0 bases, and 11 bases separated the two germline ends. This CDR3 contains 14 residues. Germline-derived CDR1 and CDR2 are MGHDK and SYGVNS. The chain's CDR3 is CASSMGGTSYEQYF. The CDR3 DNA follows: TGTGCCAGCAGTATGGGGGGTACCTCCTACGAGCAGTACTTC.

The CDR3 loop reads CASSETGTYEQYF. The CDR3, as DNA: TGCGCCAGCTCCGAAACAGGGACCTACGAGCAGTACTTC. The J gene is TRBJ2-7, the V gene TRBV5-1, with D perhaps TRBD1 (6 bases). Germline V gene data show CDR1 as SGHRS and CDR2 as YFSETQ. The CDR3 loop spans 13 amino acids. V was clipped by 7 bases and J by 2 bases, with 13 bases between them.

The chain is built from TRBV29-1 and TRBJ2-1; 9 bases line up with TRBD1. The V segment lost 7 bases and the J segment 6 bases; nucleotides outside the gene matches: 7. Germline assignment: CDR1 SQVTM and CDR2 ANQGSEA. The CDR3 is made up of 13 amino acids. CDR3 DNA: TGCAGCGCTAGAGGGGACAGGGTCAATGAGCAGTTCTTC. This codes for CSARGDRVNEQFF.

This clone has a single count. The chain couples TRBV5-6 to TRBJ1-5, with TRBD1 matching over 7 bases. Germline lookup yields CDR1 SGHDT and CDR2 YYEEEE. J gave up 4 bases and V 4 bases, and 5 bases lay outside the gene matches. The CDR3 contains 14 residues. Written as DNA, the CDR3 is TGTGCCAGCAGCGACGTACAGGGGAATCAGCCCCAGCATTTT. Protein sequence: CASSDVQGNQPQHF.

In nucleotides, the CDR3 is TGTGCCAGCACCCAGCGGGACAGGGGGCGGAATTCACCCCTCCACTTT. Its protein is CASTQRDRGRNSPLHF. J is TRBJ1-6 and V is TRBV2, with TRBD1 matching 12 bases. The trim removed 7 bases at V and 7 bases at J, leaving 8 bases unmatched. CDR1 is SNHLY and CDR2 is FYNNEI in the germline V gene. The CDR3 runs to 16 residues.

The chain has TRBV5-5 and TRBJ1-1; 11 nucleotides align to TRBD1. The CDR3 extends over 15 amino acids. V lost 1 base to trimming and J lost 5 bases; unmatched junction nucleotides: 4. The germline CDR1 and CDR2 sequences are SGHKS and YYEKEE (reference sequence). CDR3 coding DNA: TGTGCCAGCAGCTTGTGGGGGACAGGGGGGACTGAAGCTTTCTTT. It codes for CASSLWGTGGTEAFF.